This T cell receptor (beta chain) is from a study of cytomegalovirus exposure and HLA in healthy donors. General study findings and limits: A further, later analysis showed that HLA-associated TCR beta chains (compared with equally common others) were more clonally expanded. In a later analysis, at a false discovery rate of 0.05, under 20,000 TCR beta sequences were associated with HLA alleles.

Primers included in the PCR were 60 Vbeta and 13 Jbeta primers. Generated by immunoSEQ multiplex PCR, the TCRdb table keeps only in-frame clones and is missing some. The data contain about 120,000 clones, 75% to 85% of them singletons. The trim removed 3 bases at V and 5 bases at J, leaving 2 bases unmatched. In germline, CDR1 is SGHNT, CDR2 YYREEE (reference sequence). There are 12 residues in the CDR3. On this clone itself: Its antigen is unidentified.

This TCR came from a woman younger than 35 in good health and CMV-seropositive. The sequenced material came from PBMCs. V and J are TRBV5-4 and TRBJ2-7, with TRBD1 identical over 7 bases. In DNA, the CDR3 is TGTGCCAGCAGCTGGGACAGCAACGAGCAGTACTTC. Translating gives CASSWDSNEQYF.